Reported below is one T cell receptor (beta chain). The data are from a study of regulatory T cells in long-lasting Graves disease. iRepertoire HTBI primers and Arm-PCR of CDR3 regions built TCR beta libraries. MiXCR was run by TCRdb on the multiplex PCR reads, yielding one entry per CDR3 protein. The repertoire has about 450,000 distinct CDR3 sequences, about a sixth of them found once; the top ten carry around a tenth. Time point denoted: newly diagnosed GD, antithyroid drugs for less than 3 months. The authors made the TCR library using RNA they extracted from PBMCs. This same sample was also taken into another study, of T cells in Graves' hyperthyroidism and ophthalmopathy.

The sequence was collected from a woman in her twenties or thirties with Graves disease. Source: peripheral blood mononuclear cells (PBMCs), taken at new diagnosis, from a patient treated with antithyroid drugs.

CDR3 coding DNA: TGTGCCAGCAGTTATACCCAGGTTTCCCAAGAGACCCAGTACTTC. It translates to CASSYTQVSQETQYF. The V and J genes are TRBV6-2 or TRBV6-3 and TRBJ2-5; D gene ambiguous. This CDR3 spans 15 amino acids. CDR1 MNHEY and CDR2 SVGEGT come from the germline V gene. Trimming cost V 3 bases and J 1 base, with 12 bases left between them.